This T cell receptor (beta chain) was captured in a study of T cell repertoires in cytomegalovirus infection. Background on the study: Based on public TCR beta signatures, there were indications of CMV infection and of a matching HLA type. Study-wide findings and caveats: The study found HLA-C-restricted CMV-specific TCR beta clonotypes dominating the ex vivo response.

TCRdb used MiXCR to reprocess the reads, holding one entry per CDR3 protein. The table has fewer than 1,000,000 distinct CDR3 sequences, under 40% seen once. This CDR3 is built from 14 residues. Germline V gene data show CDR1 as MNHEY and CDR2 as SVGAGI. V dropped 3 bases and J dropped 1 base, with 9 bases sitting between them. The sample holds a few counts of this clonotype. Antigen: not known. The chain carries TRBV6-5 and TRBJ1-1; no clear D gene. The specimen comprised cultured CD8+ T cells from PBMCs, sampled from culture after CMV antigen stimulation. This clonotype originated in a human donor in good health (CMV status not recorded). Some clones in this sample may be carry-over from other donors' samples. The chain's CDR3 is CASSYRAANTEAFF. DNA for the CDR3: TGTGCCAGCAGTTATAGGGCGGCGAACACTGAAGCTTTCTTT.